This T cell receptor (beta chain) was obtained from a study of blood T cell repertoires in COVID-19. CDR1 SGHRS and CDR2 YFSETQ come from the germline V gene. There are 13 residues in the CDR3. Losses at the gene ends were 3 bases for V and 3 bases for J; bases not matched to a gene: 2. The assay was immunoSEQ multiplex PCR, and TCRdb's table has in-frame clones only and misses some. This repertoire shows roughly 98,000 clones, 85% to 95% found once; its top ten account for nearly 6.5%. This clone was seen only once. The sequence was collected from a woman aged 55-70 years with active COVID-19. The chain couples TRBV5-1 to TRBJ2-7, with 8 bases that match TRBD1. Sequencing used peripheral blood. Written as DNA, the CDR3 is TGCGCCAGCAGCTCTGGACAGGGCTACGAGCAGTACTTC. Its protein product is CASSSGQGYEQYF.